The 21 T cell receptor beta chains in this list originate from one sample, sequenced in a study of OX40 agonist ivuxolimab in advanced cancers. Sequencing used immunoSEQ multiplex PCR; TCRdb keeps in-frame clones, though not all of them. The data show 9,500 to 13,000 clones, less than 90% seen once. Sequencing was performed on CD4+ or CD8+ T cells sorted from blood, taken in a trial of the OX40 agonist ivuxolimab. The receptors here all came from an adult with an advanced solid tumor such as melanoma, head and neck, liver or kidney cancer.

This clone was seen a single time. This rearrangement joins TRBV2 to TRBJ2-2, with TRBD1 as a possible D gene (5 bases). The germline CDR1 and CDR2 sequences are SNHLY and FYNNEI. V shed 7 bases and J shed 2 bases, with 11 bases lying between them. The CDR3 length is 14 residues. CDR3 amino acids: CASTMDTNTGELFF. DNA of the CDR3: TGTGCCAGCACCATGGACACAAACACCGGGGAGCTGTTTTTT. The full variable domain, its missing parts supplied by reference TRBV2 and TRBJ2-2, is EPEVTQTPSHQVTQMGQEVILRCVPISNHLYFYWYRQILGQKVEFLVSFYNNEISEKSEIFDDQFSVERPDGSNFTLKIRSTKLEDSAMYFCASTMDTNTGELFFGEGSRLTVL.

J is TRBJ1-2 and V is TRBV6-5; no reliable D call. Germline CDR1 MNHEY, CDR2 SVGAGI. The CDR3 is 13 residues long. Trimming removed 2 bases at V and 4 bases at J, with 8 bases between. The CDR3 is CASSYQSFYGYTF. In nucleotides, the CDR3 is TGTGCCAGCAGTTACCAAAGTTTCTATGGCTACACCTTC.

This chain joins TRBV12-5 and TRBJ1-1, with TRBD1 as a possible D gene (5 bases). V lost 7 bases and J lost 0, with 24 bases in between. Germline values: CDR1 LGHNT, CDR2 FRNRAP. The CDR3 loop spans 18 amino acids. The CDR3 here is CASVLPPPGRDLNTEAFF. DNA of the CDR3: TGTGCTAGTGTCCTACCCCCACCAGGTCGGGACTTGAACACTGAAGCTTTCTTT. Full variable domain (rest looked up from reference TRBV12-5 and TRBJ1-1): DARVTQTPRHKVTEMGQEVTMRCQPILGHNTVFWYRQTMMQGLELLAYFRNRAPLDDSGMPKDRFSAEMPDATLATLKIQPSEPRDSAVYFCASVLPPPGRDLNTEAFFGQGTRLTVV.

The chain is built from TRBV7-7 and TRBJ2-3; D may be TRBD2 (7 bases). The germline V and J ends were trimmed by 5 bases and 2 bases, with 14 bases remaining between them. CDR1 SSHAT and CDR2 FNYEAQ come from the germline V gene (reference sequence). The CDR3 extends over 15 amino acids. CDR3 region: CASSAGGPYTDTQYF. DNA of the CDR3: TGTGCCAGCAGCGCCGGGGGGCCTTACACAGATACGCAGTATTTT.

The chain couples TRBV5-6 to TRBJ2-7; tentative D call: TRBD1 (5 bases). The CDR3 has 14 amino acids. CDR1 is SGHDT and CDR2 is YYEEEE in the germline V gene. With 4 bases removed from V and 2 bases from J, the gap between germline ends came to 13 bases. The DNA for the CDR3 is TGTGCCAGCAGCCCGAAGGACAATGCCTACGAGCAGTACTTC. Protein sequence: CASSPKDNAYEQYF.

This chain connects TRBV19 to TRBJ2-1, with 9 nucleotides matching TRBD1. The CDR3 contains 14 residues. Germline CDR1 and CDR2: LNHDA and SQIVND (reference sequence). The V and J ends lost 1 base and 7 bases, in that order; junction bases with no gene match: 2. The DNA for the CDR3 is TGTGCCAGTAGTATAGGGGGGACAGGGAATGAGCAGTTCTTC. Residues: CASSIGGTGNEQFF.

V and J are TRBV7-9 and TRBJ2-5; D assignment may be TRBD1 or TRBD2 (5 bases each). Germline V lookup: CDR1 SEHNR, CDR2 FQNEAQ (reference sequence). CDR3 length: 18 amino acids. V was shortened by 4 bases and J by 3 bases, with 24 bases between the two germline ends. The CDR3 reads CASSSSWVEGYLEETQYF. The CDR3 DNA sequence: TGTGCCAGCAGCTCTAGCTGGGTCGAGGGGTATTTAGAAGAGACCCAGTACTTC.

Only one count was recorded for this clone. The rearrangement joins TRBV4-1 to TRBJ2-1; 9 positions agree with TRBD1. V was pared by 1 base and J by 4 bases, with 2 bases of the junction left unmatched. Germline loops: CDR1 MGHRA, CDR2 YSYEKL. CDR3 size: 15 residues. The CDR3 loop reads CASSQGDRDYNEQFF. The CDR3 DNA reads TGCGCCAGCAGCCAAGGGGACAGGGATTACAATGAGCAGTTCTTC.

This chain joins TRBV6-5 and TRBJ1-2; D remains ambiguous. The CDR3 spans 13 residues. Germline V CDR1 and CDR2: MNHEY, SVGAGI. Trimming took off 6 bases at V and 0 bases at J, with 8 bases between the two ends. The CDR3 loop is CASRPGANYGYTF. The CDR3, as DNA: TGTGCCAGCAGACCCGGGGCTAACTATGGCTACACCTTC.

The chain carries TRBV27 and TRBJ2-1, with TRBD1 matching over 7 bases. Germline V gives CDR1 MNHEY, CDR2 SMNVEV (reference sequence). With 5 bases clipped from V and 9 bases from J, the junction kept 25 bases outside the gene matches. This CDR3 contains 19 residues. CDR3 protein: CASSPGQANTGLRIIEQFF. DNA of the CDR3: TGTGCCAGCAGTCCCGGACAGGCGAACACAGGGCTTCGAATCATTGAGCAGTTCTTC.

This clone came up a few times. The rearrangement joins TRBV5-1 to TRBJ1-1; the D is unclear. V lost 1 base and J lost 1, with 8 bases in between. The CDR3 covers 14 residues. Germline V CDR1 and CDR2: SGHRS, YFSETQ. CDR3 sequence: CASSLYRGNTEAFF. Written as DNA, the CDR3 is TGCGCCAGCAGCTTGTACAGAGGGAACACTGAAGCTTTCTTT.

The chain joins TRBV6-1 to TRBJ2-6, with 10 bases fitting TRBD1. Germline lookup yields CDR1 MNHNS and CDR2 SASEGT. The CDR3 contains 20 residues. V lost 1 base and J lost 0; bases outside the gene matches: 9. Written as DNA, the CDR3 is TGTGCCAGCAGTGAAGGGTGGGGGACAGGGGTATTCTCTGGGGCCAACGTCCTGACTTTC. Translation gives CASSEGWGTGVFSGANVLTF.

The count of this clone is one. The chain carries TRBV11-3 and TRBJ2-7; 12 nucleotides align to TRBD1. Looked up from germline, CDR1 is SGHNT and CDR2 is YENEEA. V was clipped by 4 bases and J by 3 bases; unmatched bases: 4. CDR3 length: 15 residues. The CDR3 region has the DNA TGTGCCAGCAGCTCCCGGGACAGGGGGCTCTACGAGCAGTACTTC. This codes for CASSSRDRGLYEQYF.

The V call is TRBV28, the J call TRBJ2-7, with D unresolved. The CDR3 covers 11 residues. Germline values: CDR1 MDHEN, CDR2 SYDVKM. The V end lost 7 bases, the J end lost 1 base, and 5 bases lay between the germline ends. CDR3 in amino acids: CASTRSYEQYF. CDR3 bases: TGTGCCAGCACCAGATCCTACGAGCAGTACTTC.

The V gene is TRBV6-5, the J gene TRBJ2-3, with 14 bases matching TRBD2. From germline, CDR1 is MNHEY and CDR2 SVGAGI. This CDR3 has 15 residues. Trimming at V came to 6 bases and at J to 6 bases, leaving 5 bases not matched to a gene. The CDR3 nucleotides are TGTGCCAGCAGCCTGACTAGCGGGGGGGCCGATACGCAGTATTTT. It specifies CASSLTSGGADTQYF.

The rearrangement links TRBV5-4 to TRBJ1-1; D ambiguous. The V and J ends lost 0 bases and 1 base respectively, with 13 bases between them. CDR1 and CDR2 (germline): SGHNT, YYREEE (reference sequence). The CDR3 runs 16 residues. The CDR3, as DNA: TGTGCCAGCAGCTTGGCGCCCACGGAGGGGAACACTGAAGCTTTCTTT. Its protein product is CASSLAPTEGNTEAFF.

This rearrangement joins TRBV19 to TRBJ2-7; no firm D call. Germline CDR1 is LNHDA and CDR2 is SQIVND (reference sequence). V gave up 5 bases and J gave up 1 base, with 9 bases separating them. This CDR3 is built from 13 residues. The CDR3 reads CASSPSTSYEQYF. CDR3 nucleotides: TGTGCCAGTAGTCCTTCGACGTCCTACGAGCAGTACTTC.

This clone turned up a few times. The rearrangement joins TRBV27 to TRBJ1-6; the D gene is possibly TRBD1 (6 bases). CDR1 and CDR2 (germline): MNHEY, SMNVEV (reference sequence). The CDR3 covers 14 residues. V was cut by 5 bases and J by 10 bases, with 15 bases left in between. DNA of the CDR3: TGTGCCAGCAGTCTACAGGGAGGATACTCACCCCTCCACTTT. It specifies CASSLQGGYSPLHF.

J is TRBJ1-4 and V is TRBV6-5; 9 bases fit TRBD1. Unmatched junction bases numbered 6, after V lost 6 bases and J lost 7 bases. Germline CDR1 and CDR2: MNHEY and SVGAGI. The CDR3 is 14 residues long. In DNA form, the CDR3 reads TGTGCCAGCAGCCCCGGGACAGGGTCTGAAAAACTGTTTTTT. This gives the protein CASSPGTGSEKLFF.

The J gene is TRBJ2-7, the V gene TRBV5-6; TRBD1 aligns across 9 bases. Germline CDR1 SGHDT, CDR2 YYEEEE. The CDR3 totals 15 residues. The J segment lost 4 bases and the V segment lost 3 bases, leaving 8 bases of the junction unmatched. CDR3 loop: CASSSPGTGYYEQYF. The DNA for the CDR3 is TGTGCCAGCAGCTCCCCCGGGACAGGGTATTACGAGCAGTACTTC.

This clone is labeled large (0.1 to 1%). This sample includes further DNA sequences coding for the same CDR3. This chain uses TRBV20-1 with TRBJ2-1; no clear D. CDR1 and CDR2 from the germline V gene are DFQATT and SNEGSKA (reference sequence). Trimming pared 1 base from V and 5 bases from J, leaving 3 bases between. This CDR3 has 11 residues. CDR3 sequence (DNA): TGCAGTGCTAGAGCAGACAATGAGCAGTTCTTC. Its translation: CSARADNEQFF.